Detailed here is one TCR beta chain. The antigen is not known. The germline gives CDR1 MNHEY, CDR2 SVGAGI. The CDR3 totals 16 residues. With V trimmed by 4 bases and J by 0 bases, 8 bases remained unmatched. The sample is drawn from a study of shared clonotypes between healthy human individuals. Method: immunoSEQ multiplex PCR; TCRdb's copy keeps in-frame clones and lacks some. The table has about 2.4 million clones, 93% seen once. Findings and caveats of the study: The authors expected sequencing depth to affect clonotype sharing among donors. The sampled material consisted only of blood, and tissue repertoires are likely to differ.

The sample was naive CD4+ T cells from PBMCs. Subset: CD45RA+ positively selected. This clonotype was obtained from a man aged 18-30 years in good health. Some clones in this sample may be carry-over from other donors' samples. V usage is TRBV6-5 and J usage is TRBJ1-2; 7 bases agree with TRBD1. The CDR3 DNA reads TGTGCCAGCAGTTCAGGACAGGCAGGGGCTAACTATGGCTACACCTTC. As protein: CASSSGQAGANYGYTF.